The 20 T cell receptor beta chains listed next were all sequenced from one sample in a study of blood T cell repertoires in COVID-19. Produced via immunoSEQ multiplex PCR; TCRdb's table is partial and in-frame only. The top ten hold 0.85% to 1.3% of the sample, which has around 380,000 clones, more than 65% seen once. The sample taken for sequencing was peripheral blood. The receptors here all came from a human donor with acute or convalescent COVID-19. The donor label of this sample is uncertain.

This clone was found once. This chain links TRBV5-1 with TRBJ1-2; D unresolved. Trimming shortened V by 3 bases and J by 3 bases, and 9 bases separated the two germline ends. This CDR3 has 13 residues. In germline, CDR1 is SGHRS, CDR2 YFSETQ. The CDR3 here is CASSSTEHYGYTF. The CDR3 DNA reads TGCGCCAGCAGCTCTACGGAGCACTATGGCTACACCTTC.

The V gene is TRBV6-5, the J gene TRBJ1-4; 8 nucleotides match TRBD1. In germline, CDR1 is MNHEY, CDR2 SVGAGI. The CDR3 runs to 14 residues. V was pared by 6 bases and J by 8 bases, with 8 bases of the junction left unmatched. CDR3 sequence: CASRTTGAGEKLFF. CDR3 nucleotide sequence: TGTGCCAGCAGAACGACAGGGGCTGGCGAAAAACTGTTTTTT.

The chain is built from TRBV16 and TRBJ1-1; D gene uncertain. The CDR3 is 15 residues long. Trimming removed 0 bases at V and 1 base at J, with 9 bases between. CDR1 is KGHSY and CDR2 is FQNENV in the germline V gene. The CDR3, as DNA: TGTGCCAGCAGCCAATCGAGAGACACGAACACTGAAGCTTTCTTT. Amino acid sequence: CASSQSRDTNTEAFF.

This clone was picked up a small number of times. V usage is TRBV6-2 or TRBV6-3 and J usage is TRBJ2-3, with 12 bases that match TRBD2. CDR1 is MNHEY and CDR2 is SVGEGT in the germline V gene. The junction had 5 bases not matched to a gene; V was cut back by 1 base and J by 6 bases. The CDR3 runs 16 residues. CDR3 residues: CASSYWSSGRADTQYF. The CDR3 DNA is TGTGCCAGCAGTTACTGGTCTAGCGGGAGGGCCGATACGCAGTATTTT.

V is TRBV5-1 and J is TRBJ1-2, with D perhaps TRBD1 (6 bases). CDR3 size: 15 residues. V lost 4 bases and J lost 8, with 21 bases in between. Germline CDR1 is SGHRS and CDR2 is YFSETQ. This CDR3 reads CASSANGQFIDGYTF. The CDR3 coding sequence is TGCGCCAGCAGCGCCAACGGACAGTTTATCGACGGCTACACCTTC.

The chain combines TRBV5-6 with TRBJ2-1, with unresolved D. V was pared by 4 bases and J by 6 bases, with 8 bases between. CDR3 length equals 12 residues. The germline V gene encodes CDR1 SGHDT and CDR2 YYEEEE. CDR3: CASSPNFNEQFF. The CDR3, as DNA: TGTGCCAGCAGCCCTAACTTCAATGAGCAGTTCTTC.

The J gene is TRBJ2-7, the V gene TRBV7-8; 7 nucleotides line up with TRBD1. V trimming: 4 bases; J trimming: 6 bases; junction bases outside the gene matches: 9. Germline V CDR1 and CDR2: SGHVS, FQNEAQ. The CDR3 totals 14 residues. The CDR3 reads CASSSGTVVSEQYF. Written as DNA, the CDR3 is TGTGCCAGCAGCTCCGGGACAGTGGTTAGCGAGCAGTACTTC.

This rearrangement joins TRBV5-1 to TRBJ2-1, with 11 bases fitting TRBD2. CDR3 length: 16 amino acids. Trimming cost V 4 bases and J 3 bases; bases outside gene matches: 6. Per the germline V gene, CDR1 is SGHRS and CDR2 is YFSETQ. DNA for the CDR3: TGCGCCAGCAGCGTCCCGGGACTAGCGGACTACAATGAGCAGTTCTTC. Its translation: CASSVPGLADYNEQFF.

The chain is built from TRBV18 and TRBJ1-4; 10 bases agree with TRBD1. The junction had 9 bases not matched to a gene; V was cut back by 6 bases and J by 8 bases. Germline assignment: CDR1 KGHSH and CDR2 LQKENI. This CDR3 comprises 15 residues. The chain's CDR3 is CASSPGQGSREKLFF. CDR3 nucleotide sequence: TGTGCCAGCTCCCCGGGACAGGGGTCACGGGAAAAACTGTTTTTT.

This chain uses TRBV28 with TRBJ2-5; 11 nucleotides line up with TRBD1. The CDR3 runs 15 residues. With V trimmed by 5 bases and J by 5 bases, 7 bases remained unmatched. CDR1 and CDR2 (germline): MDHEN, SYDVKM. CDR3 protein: CASSTRTGGGETQYF. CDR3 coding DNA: TGTGCCAGCAGTACCCGGACAGGGGGCGGTGAGACCCAGTACTTC. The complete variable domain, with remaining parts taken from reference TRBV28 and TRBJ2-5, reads DVKVTQSSRYLVKRTGEKVFLECVQDMDHENMFWYRQDPGLGLRLIYFSYDVKMKEKGDIPEGYSVSREKKERFSLILESASTNQTSMYLCASSTRTGGGETQYFGPGTRLLVL.

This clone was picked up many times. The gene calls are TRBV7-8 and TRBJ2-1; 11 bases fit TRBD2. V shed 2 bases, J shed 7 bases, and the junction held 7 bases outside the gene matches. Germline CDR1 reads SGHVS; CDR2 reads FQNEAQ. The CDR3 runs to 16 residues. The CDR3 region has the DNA TGTGCCAGCAGCTTACAGGGTCCTAGCGGGAGGAATGAGCAGTTCTTC. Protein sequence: CASSLQGPSGRNEQFF.

CDR3 residues: CASSRLAGGQETQYF. DNA of the CDR3: TGTGCCAGCAGTCGACTAGCGGGGGGGCAGGAGACCCAGTACTTC. The rearrangement joins TRBV28 to TRBJ2-5; 14 nucleotides align to TRBD2. The CDR3 covers 15 residues. The J segment lost 5 bases and the V segment lost 5 bases, leaving 4 bases of the junction unmatched. Germline assignment: CDR1 MDHEN and CDR2 SYDVKM.

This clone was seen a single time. The DNA of the CDR3 is TGTGCCAGCAGTCTCTACCGGGGGGAGCAGTTCTTC. It specifies CASSLYRGEQFF. This chain connects TRBV27 to TRBJ2-1; D is perhaps TRBD2 (6 bases). Germline assignment: CDR1 MNHEY and CDR2 SMNVEV (reference sequence). The CDR3 runs 12 residues. Trimming pared 5 bases from V and 10 bases from J, leaving 12 bases between.

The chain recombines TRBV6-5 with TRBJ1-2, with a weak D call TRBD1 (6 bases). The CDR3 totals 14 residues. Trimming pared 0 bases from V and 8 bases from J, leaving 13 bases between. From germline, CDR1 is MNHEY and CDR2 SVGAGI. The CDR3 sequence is CASSYSGQTEGYTF. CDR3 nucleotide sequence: TGTGCCAGCAGTTACTCAGGACAGACGGAGGGCTACACCTTC.

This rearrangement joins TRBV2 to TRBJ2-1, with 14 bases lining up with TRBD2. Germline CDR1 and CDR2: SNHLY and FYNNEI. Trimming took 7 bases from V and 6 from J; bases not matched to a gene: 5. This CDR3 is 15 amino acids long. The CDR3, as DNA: TGTGCCAGCAATAGGGGACTAGCGGGGGTCAATGAGCAGTTCTTC. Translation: CASNRGLAGVNEQFF.

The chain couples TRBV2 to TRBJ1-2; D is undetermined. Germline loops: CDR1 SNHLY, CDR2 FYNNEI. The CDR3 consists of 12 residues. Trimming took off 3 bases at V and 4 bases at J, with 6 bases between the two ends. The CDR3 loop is CASSEYSYGYTF. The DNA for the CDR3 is TGTGCCAGCAGTGAGTACAGCTATGGCTACACCTTC.

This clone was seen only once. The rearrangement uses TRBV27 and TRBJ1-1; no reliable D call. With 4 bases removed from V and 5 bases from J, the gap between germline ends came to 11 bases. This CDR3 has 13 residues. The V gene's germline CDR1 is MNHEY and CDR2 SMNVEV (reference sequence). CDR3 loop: CASSWGGETEAFF. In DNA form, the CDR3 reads TGTGCCAGCAGTTGGGGTGGGGAGACTGAAGCTTTCTTT.

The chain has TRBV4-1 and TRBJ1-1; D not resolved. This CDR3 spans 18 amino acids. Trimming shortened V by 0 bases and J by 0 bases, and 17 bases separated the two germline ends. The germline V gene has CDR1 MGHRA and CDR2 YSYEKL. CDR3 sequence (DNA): TGCGCCAGCAGCCAAGAGAGGGTAACGACGGTCTTGAACACTGAAGCTTTCTTT. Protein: CASSQERVTTVLNTEAFF.

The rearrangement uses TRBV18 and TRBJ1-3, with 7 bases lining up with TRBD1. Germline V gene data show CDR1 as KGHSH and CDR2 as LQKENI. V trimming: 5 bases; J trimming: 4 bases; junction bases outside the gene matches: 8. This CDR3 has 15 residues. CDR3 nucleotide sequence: TGTGCCAGCTCATCAGACAGGGTAATAGGAAACACCATATATTTT. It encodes CASSSDRVIGNTIYF. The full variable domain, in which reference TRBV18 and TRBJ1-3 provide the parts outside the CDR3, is NAGVMQNPRHLVRRRGQEARLRCSPMKGHSHVYWYRQLPEEGLKFMVYLQKENIIDESGMPKERFSAEFPKEGPSILRIQQVVRGDSAAYFCASSSDRVIGNTIYFGEGSWLTVV.

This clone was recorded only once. The CDR3 DNA reads TGTGCCTGGGGACAGGGGGCAAACACTGAAGCTTTCTTT. This codes for CAWGQGANTEAFF. V usage is TRBV30 and J usage is TRBJ1-1; 11 bases are shared with TRBD1. V lost 5 bases and J lost 2; bases outside the gene matches: 1. Germline CDR1 reads GTSNPN; CDR2 reads SVGIG (reference sequence). The CDR3 is 13 residues long.